These 19 T cell receptor beta chains were sequenced from one sample in a study of response to subunit inactivated influenza vaccine. MiXCR, applied by TCRdb to the RT-PCR reads, yields one record per CDR3 protein. This sample has roughly 790,000 distinct CDR3 sequences, with 21% found just once. Sequenced material: PBMCs from blood, taken approximately 5 days after vaccination. These receptor sequences come from a man aged 50 to 60 who received an inactivated influenza vaccine.

This clonotype has only a few counts. The rearrangement joins TRBV7-2 to TRBJ2-1; 7 nucleotides match TRBD2. V was pared by 1 base and J by 7 bases, with 7 bases of the junction left unmatched. From germline, CDR1 is SGHTA and CDR2 FQGNSA. CDR3 length: 15 amino acids. In DNA form, the CDR3 reads TGTGCCAGCAGCTTAGTGATGGGGGGGGGTAATGAGCAGTTCTTC. This sequence encodes CASSLVMGGGNEQFF.

In DNA form, the CDR3 reads TGTGCCAGCAGCTTAGCCTGGAGTAGCTCTGGAAACACCATATATTTT. Translation gives CASSLAWSSSGNTIYF. The chain combines TRBV7-6 with TRBJ1-3; D is uncertain. Trimming took off 0 bases at V and 0 bases at J, with 9 bases between the two ends. The CDR3 runs 16 residues. CDR1 is SGHVS and CDR2 is FNYEAQ in the germline V gene.

In its sample, this clonotype was seen many times. The chain employs TRBV20-1 and TRBJ1-1, with 9 bases identical to TRBD1. Germline-derived CDR1 and CDR2 are DFQATT and SNEGSKA (reference sequence). The V segment lost 5 bases and the J segment 5 bases; nucleotides outside the gene matches: 6. The length of the CDR3 is 13 residues. In nucleotides, the CDR3 is TGCAGTGCTTACAGGGGGCCAGGGACTGAAGCTTTCTTT. It yields the protein CSAYRGPGTEAFF.

This clonotype was recorded a few times. The chain employs TRBV28 and TRBJ2-7; D uncertain. CDR3 length equals 12 residues. Per the germline V gene, CDR1 is MDHEN and CDR2 is SYDVKM. V lost 11 bases and J lost 0, with 11 bases in between. CDR3 nucleotide sequence: TGTGCCGGCTCAAAGGGCTCCTACGAGCAGTACTTC. This sequence encodes CAGSKGSYEQYF.

A remark on this clonotype: Compared with germline, one end of the junction differs, possibly owing to a read error. The CDR3 loop is CASSHSGSSYEQYF. Written as DNA, the CDR3 is TGCGCCAGCAGCCACAGCGGTAGCTCCTACGAGCAGTACTTC. The chain joins TRBV12-3 or TRBV12-4 to TRBJ2-7; D possibly corresponds to TRBD2 (5 bases). The CDR3 runs 14 residues.

The chain has TRBV24-1 and TRBJ2-3; TRBD2 is a possible D gene (5 bases). The CDR3 sequence is 12 residues long. Trimming took off 10 bases at V and 6 bases at J, with 13 bases between the two ends. The V gene's germline CDR1 is KGHDR and CDR2 SFDVKD. The CDR3 coding sequence is TGTGCCACGTCGGCTACGGGGGATACGCAGTATTTT. Protein sequence: CATSATGDTQYF.

This clonotype was counted ten times or more. V gene TRBV4-3 combines with J gene TRBJ2-3, with D unclear. Germline-derived CDR1 and CDR2 are LGHNA and YSLEER. V lost 3 bases, J lost 0 bases, and 10 bases lay in between. This CDR3 comprises 15 residues. The CDR3 DNA reads TGCGCCAGCAGCCACGGATTAACTAGCACAGATACGCAGTATTTT. It yields the protein CASSHGLTSTDTQYF.

The V and J genes are TRBV6-2 or TRBV6-3 and TRBJ2-1; no clear D. Deletions cut 7 bases from V and 9 bases from J, with 25 bases between. The CDR3 consists of 16 residues. The V gene's germline CDR1 is MNHEY and CDR2 SVGEGT. CDR3 residues: CASTRLDFRARPEQFF. CDR3 DNA: TGTGCCAGCACCAGACTGGATTTTAGGGCGAGGCCTGAGCAGTTCTTC.

J is TRBJ2-1 and V is TRBV9; TRBD2 is a possible D gene (7 bases). This CDR3 is 16 amino acids long. Looked up from germline, CDR1 is SGDLS and CDR2 is YYNGEE. V was cut by 0 bases and J by 8 bases, with 18 bases left in between. The chain's CDR3 is CASSVDVGAGVDEQFF. The CDR3, as DNA: TGTGCCAGCAGCGTAGATGTGGGGGCGGGAGTCGATGAGCAGTTCTTC.

A few counts support this clonotype. The chain's CDR3 is CASSVDLPTAGEQYF. CDR3 sequence (DNA): TGTGCCAGCAGCGTAGATCTACCGACCGCAGGGGAGCAGTACTTC. The rearrangement links TRBV9 to TRBJ2-7, with D tentatively TRBD1 (5 bases). The CDR3 has 15 amino acids. CDR1 SGDLS and CDR2 YYNGEE come from the germline V gene. V was pared by 0 bases and J by 7 bases, with 17 bases between.

This clonotype was recorded at least ten times. The chain recombines TRBV12-3 or TRBV12-4 with TRBJ1-2; no clear D gene. The CDR3 has 12 amino acids. Trimming stripped 6 bases from V and 3 bases from J, with 8 bases between. CDR3 nucleotide sequence: TGTGCCAGCAGCCCCACAGACTATGGCTACACCTTC. This codes for CASSPTDYGYTF.

The rearrangement uses TRBV20-1 and TRBJ2-1; possibly TRBD1 for D (5 bases). The ends were cut back, 0 bases at V and 6 bases at J, with 9 bases in the middle. This CDR3 has 13 residues. The germline gives CDR1 DFQATT, CDR2 SNEGSKA (reference sequence). CDR3 DNA: TGCAGTGCTAGAGATAGTAGGGGCAATGAGCAGTTCTTC. Translating it yields CSARDSRGNEQFF.

This clonotype was observed a handful of times. The chain employs TRBV4-2 and TRBJ2-1; the D is unclear. V lost 0 bases and J lost 5, with 5 bases in between. In germline, CDR1 is LGHNA, CDR2 YNFKEQ. The CDR3 runs to 13 residues. Written as DNA, the CDR3 is TGTGCCAGCAGCCAAGATCAAAACAATGAGCAGTTCTTC. This codes for CASSQDQNNEQFF.

The V call is TRBV10-3, the J call TRBJ2-1; perhaps D is TRBD1 or TRBD2 (5 bases each). Per germline, CDR1 ENHRY and CDR2 SYGVKD. This CDR3 contains 17 residues. V lost 10 bases and J lost 1, with 23 bases in between. The CDR3 region has the DNA TGTGCCACGCGAAGGGGACCGTCAATTAGATCCTACAATGAGCAGTTCTTC. It is translated as CATRRGPSIRSYNEQFF.

This CDR3 reads CASSLDISRDIFGEKLFF. The CDR3 nucleotides are TGTGCCAGCAGCTTGGACATCAGCCGGGACATATTTGGTGAAAAACTGTTTTTT. The V and J genes are TRBV5-5 and TRBJ1-4; D might be TRBD1 (6 bases). V was pared by 0 bases and J by 7 bases, with 22 bases between. The CDR3 totals 18 residues. Germline V gene sequence: CDR1 SGHKS, CDR2 YYEKEE (reference sequence).

This clonotype has just a few counts. J is TRBJ2-7 and V is TRBV12-3 or TRBV12-4, with TRBD1 matching over 12 bases. The CDR3 loop spans 14 amino acids. Losses at the gene ends were 5 bases for V and 5 bases for J; bases not matched to a gene: 4. The CDR3 spells CASSGDRGQHEQYF. The CDR3 DNA reads as TGTGCCAGCAGTGGGGACAGGGGGCAGCACGAGCAGTACTTC.

This chain's CDR3 is CASSLPRTGSYTGELFF. In nucleotides, the CDR3 is TGTGCCAGCAGCTTACCCCGGACAGGGAGTTACACCGGGGAGCTGTTTTTT. The V and J genes are TRBV7-9 and TRBJ2-2; 8 bases agree with TRBD1. Unmatched junction bases numbered 8, after V lost 2 bases and J lost 3 bases. Germline V lookup: CDR1 SEHNR, CDR2 FQNEAQ (reference sequence). The CDR3 is 17 amino acids. Drawing the rest from reference TRBV7-9 and TRBJ2-2, the complete variable domain is DTGVSQNPRHKITKRGQNVTFRCDPISEHNRLYWYRQTLGQGPEFLTYFQNEAQLEKSRLLSDRFSAERPKGSFSTLEIQRTEQGDSAMYLCASSLPRTGSYTGELFFGEGSRLTVL.

The J gene is TRBJ1-2, the V gene TRBV2; D is possibly TRBD1 (5 bases). CDR1 is SNHLY and CDR2 is FYNNEI in the germline V gene. V was shortened by 4 bases and J by 7 bases, with 10 bases between the two germline ends. This CDR3 comprises 12 residues. The DNA of the CDR3 is TGTGCCAGCAGTGTCCAGGGACTTGGCTACACCTTC. Translated: CASSVQGLGYTF.

The V and J genes are TRBV5-1 and TRBJ1-1, with D possibly TRBD1 on 6 matching bases. Deletions cut 3 bases from V and 3 bases from J, with 18 bases between. This CDR3 spans 16 amino acids. CDR1 is SGHRS and CDR2 is YFSETQ in the germline V gene. In DNA, the CDR3 is TGCGCCAGCAGCTCCACGACCGGGACAATCCACACTGAAGCTTTCTTT. The encoded protein is CASSSTTGTIHTEAFF.